The present entry profiles one TCR beta chain with its context. The antigen is not known. This record belongs to a study of shared clonotypes between healthy human individuals. Study-level background: Per donor, CD8 memory used one plate, CD8 naive used two, CD4 memory used three and CD4 naive used three.

Evenly divided among several immunoSEQ plates was the genomic DNA of each subset. Produced via immunoSEQ multiplex PCR; TCRdb's table is partial and in-frame only. Counted here are under 650,000 clones, 90% to 96% occurring once; the ten biggest clones make up approximately 0.062%. Findings and caveats of the study: Rarefaction analysis demonstrated incomplete sorted-subset sequencing notwithstanding large depth. Sampling used blood alone; tissue repertoires probably differ.

This TCR derives from a woman in her twenties or thirties in good health. The sequencing sample was made of naive CD4+ T cells sorted from blood. Subset in this sample: CD45RA+ positively selected.

The CDR3: CASSPMTGGKYEQYF. CDR3 nucleotides: TGTGCCAGCTCACCAATGACGGGGGGCAAGTACGAGCAGTACTTC. The chain recombines TRBV18 with TRBJ2-7; tentatively, D is TRBD2 (7 bases). V was trimmed by 2 bases and J by 4 bases, leaving 15 bases between them. The CDR3 consists of 15 residues. The germline CDR1 and CDR2 sequences are KGHSH and LQKENI.